This T cell receptor beta chain was documented in a study of regulatory T cells in long-lasting Graves disease. CDR3-region Arm-PCR and iRepertoire HTBI primers produced the TCR beta libraries. TCRdb reprocessed the multiplex PCR reads via MiXCR and lists one record per CDR3 protein. This repertoire shows over 450,000 distinct CDR3 sequences, 9.5% to 15% found once; its top ten account for over 7%. Concerning this clonotype: The antigen remains unidentified. Its ends do not fully match the called genes, so a read error is possible.

CDR3 length: 15 amino acids. Per the germline V gene, CDR1 is ENHRY and CDR2 is SYGVKD. Study-level findings and limits: Patients with persistent disease showed a bias toward TRBV28, TRBJ1-2 and TRBJ2-5. More public clonotypes were shared by persistent patients (about 3,000) than by new patients (roughly 970).

The time point denotes: newly diagnosed GD, antithyroid drugs for less than 3 months. The TCR library was prepared using RNA isolated from PBMCs. This sample also belongs to another study, concerning T cells in Graves' hyperthyroidism and ophthalmopathy. That work adds: Most clonotypes expanded in the thyroid (above 0.001) were also present in blood. For ophthalmopathy, model prediction preceded onset by a median around 7 months.

Sequences were derived from peripheral blood mononuclear cells (PBMCs), sampled at new diagnosis, from a patient treated with antithyroid drugs. The chain carries TRBV10-3 and TRBJ2-7; D is possibly TRBD2 (6 bases). This clonotype was sampled from a woman in her twenties or thirties with Graves disease. CDR3 nucleotide sequence: TGTGCCATCAGTCCTAGGGGACTCCCGGTTGACGAGCGGTACTTC. Amino acid sequence: CAISPRGLPVDERYF.